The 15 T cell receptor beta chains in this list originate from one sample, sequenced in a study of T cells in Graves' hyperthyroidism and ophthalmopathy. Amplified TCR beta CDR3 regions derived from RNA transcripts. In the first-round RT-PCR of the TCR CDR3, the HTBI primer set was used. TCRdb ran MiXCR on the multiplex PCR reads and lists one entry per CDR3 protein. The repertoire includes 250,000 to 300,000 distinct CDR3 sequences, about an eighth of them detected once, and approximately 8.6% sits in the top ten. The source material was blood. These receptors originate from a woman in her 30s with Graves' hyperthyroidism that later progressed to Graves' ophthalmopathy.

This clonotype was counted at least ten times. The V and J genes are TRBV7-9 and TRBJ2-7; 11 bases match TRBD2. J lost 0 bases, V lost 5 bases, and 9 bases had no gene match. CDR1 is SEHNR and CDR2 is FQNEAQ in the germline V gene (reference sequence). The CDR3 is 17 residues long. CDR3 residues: CASSKEGLAVSSYEQYF. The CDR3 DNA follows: TGTGCCAGCAGCAAAGAGGGACTAGCGGTTAGCTCCTACGAGCAGTACTTC.

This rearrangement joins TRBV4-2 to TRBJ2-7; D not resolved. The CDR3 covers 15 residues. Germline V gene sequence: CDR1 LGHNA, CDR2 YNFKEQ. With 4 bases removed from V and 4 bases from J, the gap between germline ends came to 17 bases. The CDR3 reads CASSLGGLTAYEQYF. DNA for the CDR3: TGTGCCAGCAGCCTGGGCGGCCTAACGGCTTACGAGCAGTACTTC.

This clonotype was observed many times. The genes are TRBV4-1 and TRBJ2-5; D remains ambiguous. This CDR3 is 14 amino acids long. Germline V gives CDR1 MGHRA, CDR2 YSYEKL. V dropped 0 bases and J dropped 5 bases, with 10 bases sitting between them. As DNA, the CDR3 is TGCGCCAGCAGCCAAGATGAGATTTTGGAGACCCAGTACTTC. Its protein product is CASSQDEILETQYF.

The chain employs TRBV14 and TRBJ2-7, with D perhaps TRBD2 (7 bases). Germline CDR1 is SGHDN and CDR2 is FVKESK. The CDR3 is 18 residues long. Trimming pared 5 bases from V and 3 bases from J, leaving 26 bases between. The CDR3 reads CASSSEGGGRLLGYEQYF. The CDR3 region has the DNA TGTGCCAGCAGCTCGGAGGGGGGGGGGAGGCTCCTCGGCTACGAGCAGTACTTC.

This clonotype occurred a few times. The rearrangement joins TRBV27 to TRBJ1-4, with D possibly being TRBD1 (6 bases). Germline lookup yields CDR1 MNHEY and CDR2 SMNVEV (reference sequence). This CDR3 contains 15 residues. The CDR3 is CVGGQSTGGNEKLFF. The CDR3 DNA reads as TGTGTAGGTGGACAGTCCACGGGGGGTAATGAAAAACTGTTTTTT. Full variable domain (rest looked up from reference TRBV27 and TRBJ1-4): EAQVTQNPRYLITVTGKKLTVTCSQNMNHEYMSWYRQDPGLGLRQIYYSMNVEVTDKGDVPEGYKVSRKEKRNFPLILESPSPNQTSLYFCVGGQSTGGNEKLFFGSGTQLSVL.

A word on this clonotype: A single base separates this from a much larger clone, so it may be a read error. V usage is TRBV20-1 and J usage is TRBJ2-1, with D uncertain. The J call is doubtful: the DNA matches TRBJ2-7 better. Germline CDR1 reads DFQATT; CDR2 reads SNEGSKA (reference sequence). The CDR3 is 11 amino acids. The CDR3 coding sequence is TGCAGTGCTAGAGGCAACAATGAGCAGTACTTC. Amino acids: CSARGNNEQYF.

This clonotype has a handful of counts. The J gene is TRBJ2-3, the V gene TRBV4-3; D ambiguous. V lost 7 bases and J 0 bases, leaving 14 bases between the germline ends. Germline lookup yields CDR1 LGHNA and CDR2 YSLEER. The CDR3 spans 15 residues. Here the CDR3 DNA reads TGCGCCAGCACTAATGAGGCTCGTAGCACAGATACGCAGTATTTT. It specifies CASTNEARSTDTQYF.

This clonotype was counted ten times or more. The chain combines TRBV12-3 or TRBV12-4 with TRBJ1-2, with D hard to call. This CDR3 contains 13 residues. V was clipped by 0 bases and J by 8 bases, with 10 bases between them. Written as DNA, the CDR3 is TGTGCCAGCAGTTTAGCTACCGGTTGGGGCTACACCTTC. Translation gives CASSLATGWGYTF.

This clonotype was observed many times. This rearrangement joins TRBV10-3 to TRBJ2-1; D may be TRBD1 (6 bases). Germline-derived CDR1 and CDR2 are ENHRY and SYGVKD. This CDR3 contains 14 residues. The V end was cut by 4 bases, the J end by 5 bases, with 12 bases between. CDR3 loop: CAISAVPGDNEQFF. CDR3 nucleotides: TGTGCCATCAGTGCGGTACCAGGGGACAATGAGCAGTTCTTC.

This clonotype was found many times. For the CDR3, the DNA is TGTGCCAGCAGCGCCGGCCTTGACACTGAAGCTTTCTTT. This gives the protein CASSAGLDTEAFF. This chain joins TRBV9 and TRBJ1-1; D call uncertain. Trimming pared 3 bases from V and 3 bases from J, leaving 9 bases between. This CDR3 is 13 amino acids long. Germline CDR1 is SGDLS and CDR2 is YYNGEE.

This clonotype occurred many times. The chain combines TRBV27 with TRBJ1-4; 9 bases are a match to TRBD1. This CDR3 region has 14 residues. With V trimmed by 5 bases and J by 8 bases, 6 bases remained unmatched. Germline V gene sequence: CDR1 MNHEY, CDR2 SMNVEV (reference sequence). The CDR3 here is CASSIGTGREKLFF. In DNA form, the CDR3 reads TGTGCCAGCAGTATAGGGACAGGGCGCGAAAAACTGTTTTTT.

The CDR3 protein is CASSVGSSGFGDKGNTIYF. The CDR3 DNA sequence: TGTGCCAGCAGCGTAGGCTCTTCTGGGTTCGGGGACAAGGGAAACACCATATATTTT. The chain has TRBV9 and TRBJ1-3; a possible D gene is TRBD1 (6 bases). Deletions cut 0 bases from V and 4 bases from J, with 23 bases between. Germline lookup yields CDR1 SGDLS and CDR2 YYNGEE. This CDR3 region has 19 residues.

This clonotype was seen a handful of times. The CDR3, as DNA: TGTGCCAGCAGAGATGTACAGGGGTCGAACACTGAAGCTTTCTTT. This gives the protein CASRDVQGSNTEAFF. This chain connects TRBV6-4 to TRBJ1-1, with 7 bases aligning to TRBD1. This CDR3 comprises 15 residues. V lost 6 bases and J lost 1; bases outside the gene matches: 8. In germline, CDR1 is MRHNA, CDR2 SNTAGT.

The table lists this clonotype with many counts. The CDR3 region has the DNA TGTGCCAGCAGTCGCCAGACAGGGGGCCCGGAGACCCAGTACTTC. It encodes CASSRQTGGPETQYF. The chain joins TRBV6-1 to TRBJ2-5; TRBD1 matches at 10 bases. V lost 5 bases to trimming and J lost 5 bases; unmatched junction nucleotides: 8. The CDR3 runs to 15 residues. CDR1 and CDR2 (germline): MNHNS, SASEGT.

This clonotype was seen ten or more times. The CDR3 DNA is TGTGCCAGCACCTTTAGCAGGGAGGAACTTGACTACGAGCAGTACTTC. Protein: CASTFSREELDYEQYF. The chain joins TRBV6-1 to TRBJ2-7, with D perhaps matching TRBD2 (6 bases). The V gene's germline CDR1 is MNHNS and CDR2 SASEGT. V was trimmed by 7 bases and J by 3 bases, leaving 22 bases between them. This CDR3 has 16 residues.